These T cell receptor beta chains were read from a single sample in a study of T cell changes during pregnancy in multiple sclerosis. The data were produced by immunoSEQ multiplex PCR, yet TCRdb's version contains in-frame clones alone and is incomplete. In the table there are around 50,000 clones, 95% of which are singletons. This sample comprised CD8+ T cells from peripheral blood mononuclear cells, obtained in the first trimester of pregnancy. These receptor sequences come from a female donor with multiple sclerosis, enrolled in a pregnancy study. The CDR3 runs from the conserved cysteine through the conserved F or W. A D gene is named only where the DNA matches it firmly. The size entry is marked missing in some rows and otherwise reads once, few, many or a size class.

D gene	CDR3 length	clone size	V gene	J gene	CDR3 protein	CDR3 DNA
TRBD2	13	.	TRBV9	TRBJ2-7	CASSTGTTYEQYF	TGTGCCAGCAGCACCGGGACTACCTACGAGCAGTACTTC
.	17	.	TRBV5-1	TRBJ2-3	CASSTPSGSPSTDTQYF	TGCGCCAGCAGCACCCCGTCGGGGAGTCCCAGCACAGATACGCAGTATTTT
TRBD1	15	.	TRBV28	TRBJ2-3	CASSAGGRGTDTQYF	TGTGCCAGCAGTGCAGGGGGCCGGGGCACAGATACGCAGTATTTT
TRBD2	19	.	TRBV29-1	TRBJ2-3	CSVVGAVVAGLSSTDTQYF	TGCAGCGTTGTGGGGGCCGTGGTAGCGGGACTTTCTAGCACAGATACGCAGTATTTT
.	16	.	TRBV4-1	TRBJ1-2	CASSHPFEGAAYGYTF	TGCGCCAGCAGCCACCCTTTCGAGGGCGCCGCCTATGGCTACACCTTC
TRBD1	14	.	TRBV5-4	TRBJ1-1	CASSSGTGNTEAFF	TGTGCCAGCAGCTCTGGGACAGGGAACACTGAAGCTTTCTTT
TRBD1	17	.	TRBV7-9	TRBJ1-2	CASSTRDRGPTNYGYTF	TGTGCCAGCAGCACCCGGGACAGGGGACCTACTAACTATGGCTACACCTTC
TRBD2	15	once	TRBV27	TRBJ2-7	CASRGTSGSIYEQYF	TGTGCCAGCAGGGGGACTAGCGGGAGCATATACGAGCAGTACTTC
.	15	once	TRBV6-5	TRBJ1-6	CASREFGTPNSPLHF	TGTGCCAGCAGAGAGTTCGGGACACCCAATTCACCCCTCCACTTT
.	13	.	TRBV28	TRBJ1-4	CASSLLPAAELFF	TGTGCCAGCAGTTTATTACCAGCGGCTGAACTGTTTTTT
TRBD1	14	.	TRBV29-1	TRBJ2-7	CSVETGTGGGEQYF	TGCAGCGTTGAAACCGGGACAGGGGGTGGCGAGCAGTACTTC
.	14	once	TRBV30	TRBJ1-1	CAWSHSGGLAEAFF	TGTGCCTGGAGTCACTCTGGGGGGTTGGCTGAAGCTTTCTTT
.	13	.	TRBV25-1	TRBJ1-1	CASSARGNTEAFF	TGTGCCAGCAGTGCACGGGGGAACACTGAAGCTTTCTTT
TRBD1	15	.	TRBV7-2	TRBJ1-1	CASSPRQGLNTEAFF	TGTGCCAGCAGCCCCCGACAGGGGTTGAACACTGAAGCTTTCTTT
TRBD2	18	.	TRBV4-1	TRBJ2-3	CASSPRLAGGPSTDTQYF	TGCGCCAGCTCCCCCCGCCTAGCGGGAGGCCCTAGCACAGATACGCAGTATTTT
.	14	.	TRBV13	TRBJ2-5	CASSLGRSQETQYF	TGTGCCAGCAGCTTAGGGCGGAGCCAAGAGACCCAGTACTTC
TRBD2	15	.	TRBV5-5	TRBJ2-1	CASSATSGRPREQFF	TGTGCCAGCAGCGCGACTAGCGGGAGACCACGTGAGCAGTTCTTC
.	14	.	TRBV9	TRBJ1-1	CASSVGQRNTEAFF	TGTGCCAGCAGCGTAGGACAGAGGAACACTGAAGCTTTCTTT